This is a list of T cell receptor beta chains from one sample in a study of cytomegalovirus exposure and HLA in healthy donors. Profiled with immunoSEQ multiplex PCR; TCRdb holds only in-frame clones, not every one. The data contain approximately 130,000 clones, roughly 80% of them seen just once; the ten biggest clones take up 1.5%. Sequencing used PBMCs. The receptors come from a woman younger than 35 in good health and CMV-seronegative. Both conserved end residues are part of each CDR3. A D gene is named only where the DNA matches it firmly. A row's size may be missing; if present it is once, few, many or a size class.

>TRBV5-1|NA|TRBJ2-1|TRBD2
CASSSKPGTSRQQADEQFF
TGCGCCAGCAGCAGTAAACCCGGGACTAGCCGACAACAAGCAGATGAGCAGTTCTTC
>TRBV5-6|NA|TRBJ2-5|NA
CASSLSGGGFLKTQYF
TGTGCCAGCAGCCTCTCGGGGGGCGGTTTTTTAAAGACCCAGTACTTC
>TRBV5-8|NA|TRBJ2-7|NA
CASSRGRGPSSYEQYF
TGTGCCAGCAGCCGAGGGCGGGGACCTTCTTCCTACGAGCAGTACTTC
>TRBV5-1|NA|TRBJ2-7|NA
CASSFTGSRNEQYF
TGCGCCAGCAGCTTTACAGGGAGCAGGAACGAGCAGTACTTC
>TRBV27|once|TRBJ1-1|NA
CASSLSYSLMNTEAFF
TGTGCCAGCAGTTTATCGTATAGCCTCATGAACACTGAAGCTTTCTTT
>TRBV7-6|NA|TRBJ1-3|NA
CASSEGLASGNTIYF
TGTGCCAGCAGCGAGGGACTTGCCTCTGGAAACACCATATATTTT
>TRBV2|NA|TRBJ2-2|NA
CASRIGEGAGELFF
TGTGCCAGCAGAATAGGGGAAGGGGCCGGGGAGCTGTTTTTT
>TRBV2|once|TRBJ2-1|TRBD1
CASSLTGGAKFF
TGTGCCAGCAGTTTGACAGGGGGCGCAAAGTTCTTC
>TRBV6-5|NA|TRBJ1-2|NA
CASSYSWQGHGYTF
TGTGCCAGCAGTTACTCTTGGCAGGGTCATGGCTACACCTTC
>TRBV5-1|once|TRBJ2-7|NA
CASTTGGTGSYEQYF
TGCGCCAGCACCACTGGGGGGACGGGTTCCTACGAGCAGTACTTC
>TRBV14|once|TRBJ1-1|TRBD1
CASSPGTGVTEAFF
TGTGCCAGCAGCCCCGGGACAGGGGTCACTGAAGCTTTCTTT
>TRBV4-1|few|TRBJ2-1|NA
CASSQDMTNEQFF
TGCGCCAGCAGCCAAGATATGACAAATGAGCAGTTCTTC
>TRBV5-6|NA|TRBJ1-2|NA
CASSSPPGDYGYTF
TGTGCCAGCAGCTCCCCTCCAGGGGACTATGGCTACACCTTC
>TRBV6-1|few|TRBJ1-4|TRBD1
CASSESQGANEKLFF
TGTGCCAGCAGTGAATCGCAGGGGGCTAATGAAAAACTGTTTTTT
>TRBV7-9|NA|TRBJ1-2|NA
CASSLEGSGYTF
TGTGCCAGCAGCTTGGAGGGCTCTGGCTACACCTTC
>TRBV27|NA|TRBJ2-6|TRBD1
CASSPAGQGFSGANGLTF
TGTGCCAGCAGTCCCGCGGGACAGGGGTTCAGTGGGGCCAACGGCCTGACTTTC